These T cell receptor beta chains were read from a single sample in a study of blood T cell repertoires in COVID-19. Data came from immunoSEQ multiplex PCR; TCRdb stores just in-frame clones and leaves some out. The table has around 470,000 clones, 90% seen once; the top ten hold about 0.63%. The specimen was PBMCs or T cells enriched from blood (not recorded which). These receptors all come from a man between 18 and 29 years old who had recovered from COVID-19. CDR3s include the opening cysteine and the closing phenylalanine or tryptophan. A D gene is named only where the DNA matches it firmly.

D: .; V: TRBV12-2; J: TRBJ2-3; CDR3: CASRSGGRDTDTQYF; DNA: TGTGCAAGTCGTTCGGGCGGGAGAGACACAGATACGCAGTATTTT
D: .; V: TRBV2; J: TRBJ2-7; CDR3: CASSDGGNAYEQYF; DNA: TGTGCCAGCAGTGATGGCGGGAACGCCTACGAGCAGTACTTC
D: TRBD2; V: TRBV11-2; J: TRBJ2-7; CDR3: CASSSTSGRSYEQYF; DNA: TGTGCCAGCAGCTCAACTAGCGGGAGGAGCTACGAGCAGTACTTC
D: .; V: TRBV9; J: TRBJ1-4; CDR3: CASSGGGAAEKLFF; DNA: TGTGCCAGCAGCGGCGGCGGGGCGGCCGAAAAACTGTTTTTT
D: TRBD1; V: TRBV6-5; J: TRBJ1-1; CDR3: CASRQGRQGATEAFF; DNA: TGTGCCAGCAGGCAAGGACGCCAGGGGGCCACTGAAGCTTTCTTT
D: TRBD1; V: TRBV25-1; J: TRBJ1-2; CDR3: CASSAQGTGVYGYTF; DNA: TGTGCCAGCAGTGCACAGGGAACAGGGGTCTATGGCTACACCTTC
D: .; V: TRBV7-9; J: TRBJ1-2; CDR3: CASSLALGLGSYGYTF; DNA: TGTGCCAGCAGCTTAGCACTGGGGCTCGGGTCTTATGGCTACACCTTC
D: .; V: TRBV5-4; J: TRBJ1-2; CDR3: CASSLLDSVYGYTF; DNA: TGTGCCAGCAGCTTGTTGGACAGCGTCTATGGCTACACCTTC
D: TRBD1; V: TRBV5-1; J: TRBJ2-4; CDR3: CASSLQGADIQYF; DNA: TGCGCCAGCAGCTTGCAGGGGGCGGACATTCAGTACTTC
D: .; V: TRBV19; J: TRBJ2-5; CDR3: CASGRHRGETQYF; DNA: TGTGCCAGTGGACGTCACAGAGGGGAGACCCAGTACTTC
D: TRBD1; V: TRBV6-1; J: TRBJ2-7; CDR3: CASSEMGQSSEQYF; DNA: TGTGCCAGCAGTGAGATGGGACAGTCTTCCGAGCAGTACTTC
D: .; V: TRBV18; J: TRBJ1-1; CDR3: CASSISLNTEAFF; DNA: TGTGCCAGCTCAATCTCTTTGAACACTGAAGCTTTCTTT
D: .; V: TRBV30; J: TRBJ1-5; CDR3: CAWSVARRVSNQPQHF; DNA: TGTGCCTGGAGTGTCGCTCGGAGGGTTAGCAATCAGCCCCAGCATTTT
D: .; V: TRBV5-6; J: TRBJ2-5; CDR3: CASSLGRERAETQYF; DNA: TGTGCCAGCAGCTTGGGGCGAGAACGAGCGGAGACCCAGTACTTC